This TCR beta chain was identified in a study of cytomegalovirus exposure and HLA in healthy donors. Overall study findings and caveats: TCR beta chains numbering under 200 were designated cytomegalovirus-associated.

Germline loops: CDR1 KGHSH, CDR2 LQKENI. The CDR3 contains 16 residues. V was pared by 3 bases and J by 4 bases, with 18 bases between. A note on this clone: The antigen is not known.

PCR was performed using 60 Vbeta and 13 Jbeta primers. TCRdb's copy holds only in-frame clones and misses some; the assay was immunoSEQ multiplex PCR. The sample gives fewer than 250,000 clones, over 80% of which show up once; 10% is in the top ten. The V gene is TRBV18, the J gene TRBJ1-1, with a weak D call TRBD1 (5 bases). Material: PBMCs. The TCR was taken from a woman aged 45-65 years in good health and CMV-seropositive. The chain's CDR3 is CASSPILGGSGTEAFF. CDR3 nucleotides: TGTGCCAGCTCACCCATACTGGGGGGATCTGGCACTGAAGCTTTCTTT.